Below, 24 T cell receptor beta chains from the same sample are listed, as sequenced in a study of blood T cell repertoires in COVID-19. The repertoire was sequenced with immunoSEQ multiplex PCR; TCRdb's copy has only in-frame clones and lacks some. The sample lists 400,000 to 550,000 clones, 70% to 90% occurring once. Sequenced input: PBMCs or T cells enriched from blood (not recorded which). The receptors originated from a woman in her late teens or twenties with acute COVID-19.

Of note for this clone: At one of its ends the junction is not consistent with the germline gene, which may arise from a read error. V usage is TRBV10-3 and J usage is TRBJ1-2; no clear D. The germline V gene has CDR1 ENHRY and CDR2 SYGVKD. The CDR3 totals 14 residues. CDR3 sequence: CAISEGVGDYGYTF. The CDR3 DNA sequence: TGTGCCATCAGTGAGGGTGTAGGTGACTATGGCTACACTTTC.

This chain uses TRBV5-1 with TRBJ2-7, with 9 bases that match TRBD1. There are 15 residues in the CDR3. After removal of 7 bases from V and 6 bases from J, the junction contained 14 bases not matched to a gene. Germline-derived CDR1 and CDR2 are SGHRS and YFSETQ. The CDR3 protein is CASGGQGSSTIEQYF. As DNA, the CDR3 is TGCGCCAGCGGAGGACAGGGGTCGTCTACGATCGAGCAGTACTTC.

The genes are TRBV12-5 and TRBJ2-5; 7 nucleotides line up with TRBD1. V was clipped by 7 bases and J by 2 bases; unmatched bases: 10. In germline, CDR1 is LGHNT, CDR2 FRNRAP. The CDR3 has 15 residues. CDR3 DNA sequence: TGTGCTAGTGCCGGGGTGTGGGACAGTCAAGAGACCCAGTACTTC. It yields the protein CASAGVWDSQETQYF. The full variable domain, rest sourced from reference TRBV12-5 and TRBJ2-5, is DARVTQTPRHKVTEMGQEVTMRCQPILGHNTVFWYRQTMMQGLELLAYFRNRAPLDDSGMPKDRFSAEMPDATLATLKIQPSEPRDSAVYFCASAGVWDSQETQYFGPGTRLLVL.

Notes on this clone: The junction departs from the called germline gene at one end, perhaps through a read error. V usage is TRBV2 and J usage is TRBJ2-7; D is undetermined. There are 13 residues in the CDR3. Germline V gives CDR1 SNHLY, CDR2 FYNNEI. CDR3: CAGSRDIAYEQYF. In DNA, the CDR3 is TGTGCCGGCAGCCGCGACATCGCCTACGAGCAGTACTTC.

The rearrangement links TRBV28 to TRBJ2-6; possible D gene TRBD1, 5 bases. Germline V gives CDR1 MDHEN, CDR2 SYDVKM. The CDR3 length is 17 residues. The V end was cut by 3 bases, the J end by 0 bases, with 12 bases between. CDR3: CASSFTGTVSGANVLTF. CDR3 in DNA: TGTGCCAGCAGTTTTACAGGAACCGTCTCTGGGGCCAACGTCCTGACTTTC.

The rearrangement links TRBV28 to TRBJ1-2; TRBD1 aligns across 10 bases. This CDR3 region has 15 residues. Germline lookup yields CDR1 MDHEN and CDR2 SYDVKM. Trimming removed 6 bases from V and 7 bases from J; junction bases left unmatched: 11. The CDR3 is CASRPPTGGLFGYTF. Here the CDR3 DNA reads TGTGCCAGCAGGCCCCCGACAGGGGGCCTCTTTGGCTACACCTTC.

The chain joins TRBV28 to TRBJ2-1, with 10 nucleotides matching TRBD1. Germline V gene lookup returns CDR1 MDHEN and CDR2 SYDVKM. The CDR3 is made up of 15 amino acids. Trimming at V came to 6 bases and at J to 7 bases, leaving 9 bases not matched to a gene. This CDR3 reads CASSPATGGANEQFF. The DNA of the CDR3 is TGTGCCAGCAGCCCTGCGACAGGGGGCGCGAATGAGCAGTTCTTC.

The CDR3 DNA follows: TGTGCCAGCAGACCTACAGGGGGTTCTAATGAAAAACTGTTTTTT. As protein: CASRPTGGSNEKLFF. The rearrangement joins TRBV6-5 to TRBJ1-4, with 8 bases lining up with TRBD1. Germline CDR1 is MNHEY and CDR2 is SVGAGI. V shed 6 bases and J 3 bases; nucleotides not matched to a gene: 6. The CDR3 is made up of 15 amino acids.

The V call is TRBV4-3, the J call TRBJ2-3; TRBD1 matches at 7 bases. The V gene end was trimmed by 5 bases and the J gene end by 2 bases; junction bases not matched to a gene: 13. The germline gives CDR1 LGHNA, CDR2 YSLEER. This CDR3 contains 17 residues. The CDR3 sequence: CASSSTPGTEFTDTQYF. CDR3 nucleotides: TGCGCCAGCAGCTCTACCCCAGGGACAGAGTTCACAGATACGCAGTATTTT.

The chain uses TRBV3-1 (or the pseudogene TRBV3-2) and TRBJ1-1; the match to TRBD1 covers 7 bases. This CDR3 contains 15 residues. CDR1 and CDR2 from the germline V gene are LGHDT and YNNKEL (reference sequence). V trimming: 2 bases; J trimming: 5 bases; junction bases outside the gene matches: 8. DNA for the CDR3: TGTGCCAGCAGCCAAACCCGACAGGGCAGGACTGAAGCTTTCTTT. Protein: CASSQTRQGRTEAFF.

The rearrangement joins TRBV28 to TRBJ2-7; 9 bases are a match to TRBD2. Germline CDR1 MDHEN, CDR2 SYDVKM. This CDR3 is 12 amino acids long. The trim removed 11 bases at V and 5 bases at J, leaving 7 bases unmatched. CDR3 sequence: CASGGTSNEQYF. The CDR3 DNA follows: TGTGCCTCCGGAGGGACTAGCAACGAGCAGTACTTC.

CDR3 nucleotides: TGTGCCAGCAGCGACGGGACAGGGGGCAGCAATCAGCCCCAGCATTTT. It encodes CASSDGTGGSNQPQHF. V is TRBV9 and J is TRBJ1-5; 12 bases are shared with TRBD1. CDR1 is SGDLS and CDR2 is YYNGEE in the germline V gene. This CDR3 is 16 amino acids long. J was trimmed by 1 base and V by 3 bases; bases with no gene match: 2.

The chain links TRBV7-2 to TRBJ1-5, with a tentative D call TRBD1 (5 bases). The CDR3 has 18 residues. V was clipped by 1 base and J by 6 bases, with 22 bases between them. Germline loops: CDR1 SGHTA, CDR2 FQGNSA. The CDR3 here is CASSLGSAGELLGQPQHF. The CDR3 nucleotides are TGTGCCAGCAGCTTAGGGTCAGCGGGGGAACTTTTGGGTCAGCCCCAGCATTTT.

The chain links TRBV10-3 to TRBJ1-4; perhaps TRBD1 as D (6 bases). Germline loops: CDR1 ENHRY, CDR2 SYGVKD. This CDR3 is 13 amino acids long. Trimming pared 8 bases from V and 5 bases from J, leaving 12 bases between. The CDR3 sequence: CAIYDRSNEKLFF. The CDR3 nucleotides read TGTGCCATCTACGACAGGTCAAATGAAAAACTGTTTTTT.

The V gene is TRBV27, the J gene TRBJ2-3, with a possible D match to TRBD2 (6 bases). The CDR3 is made up of 15 amino acids. Germline V gene sequence: CDR1 MNHEY, CDR2 SMNVEV (reference sequence). V shed 5 bases and J shed 4 bases, with 16 bases lying between them. DNA of the CDR3: TGTGCCAGCAGTCGGCGGGGCGCCGTTCCAGATACGCAGTATTTT. Its translation is CASSRRGAVPDTQYF.

The chain joins TRBV3-1 (or the pseudogene TRBV3-2) to TRBJ1-5; no clear D. The CDR3 loop spans 15 amino acids. V gave up 2 bases and J gave up 8 bases, with 16 bases separating them. Looked up from germline, CDR1 is LGHDT and CDR2 is YNNKEL (reference sequence). The CDR3 region has the DNA TGTGCCAGCAGCCAATCGGCAGGCGGGCTTGAGCCCCAGCATTTT. It translates to CASSQSAGGLEPQHF.

The chain joins TRBV23-1 to TRBJ1-6, with D possibly TRBD1 on 5 matching bases. TRBV23-1 is designated an ORF whose function remains uncertain. The CDR3 contains 16 residues. Trimming stripped 6 bases from V and 9 bases from J, with 21 bases between. CDR3 nucleotides: TGCGCCAGCAGATCATTGGGGGAAGGGAGGAGTTCACCCCTCCACTTT. It codes for CASRSLGEGRSSPLHF.

The V and J genes are TRBV10-3 and TRBJ1-5; the D gene is possibly TRBD1 (5 bases). With 6 bases removed from V and 8 bases from J, the gap between germline ends came to 14 bases. The V gene's germline CDR1 is ENHRY and CDR2 SYGVKD. The CDR3 contains 13 residues. The CDR3 is CAIRRGVGEPQHF. CDR3 nucleotides: TGTGCCATCAGGCGGGGGGTCGGGGAGCCCCAGCATTTT.

This clone was detected many times. The V gene is TRBV5-4, the J gene TRBJ2-5, with 14 bases fitting TRBD2. Germline loops: CDR1 SGHNT, CDR2 YYREEE (reference sequence). The CDR3 totals 17 residues. With 1 base clipped from V and 0 bases from J, the junction kept 2 bases outside the gene matches. The CDR3 loop is CASSLLGLAGDQETQYF. CDR3 in DNA: TGTGCCAGCAGCTTGCTGGGACTAGCGGGGGACCAAGAGACCCAGTACTTC.

The gene calls are TRBV7-6 and TRBJ1-5; D unresolved. This CDR3 contains 14 residues. Trimming removed 0 bases at V and 7 bases at J, with 10 bases between. Germline CDR1 and CDR2: SGHVS and FNYEAQ. The CDR3 DNA reads as TGTGCCAGCAGCTTAGCGGGCAAAGACCAGCCCCAGCATTTT. Translating it yields CASSLAGKDQPQHF.

The chain joins TRBV7-9 to TRBJ2-7; 15 bases line up with TRBD2. The CDR3 is 18 amino acids. The V segment lost 4 bases and the J segment 2 bases; nucleotides outside the gene matches: 9. The germline CDR1 and CDR2 sequences are SEHNR and FQNEAQ (reference sequence). The CDR3 sequence: CASSSPGTSGRLAYEQYF. The CDR3 nucleotides are TGTGCCAGCAGCTCCCCCGGGACTAGCGGGAGGCTGGCCTACGAGCAGTACTTC.

This chain uses TRBV10-3 with TRBJ2-3; no definite D call. CDR3 length equals 15 residues. V was trimmed by 2 bases and J by 3 bases, leaving 12 bases between them. Germline CDR1 and CDR2: ENHRY and SYGVKD. The CDR3: CAISEEVAGTDTQYF. CDR3 DNA: TGTGCCATCAGTGAGGAGGTCGCCGGAACAGATACGCAGTATTTT.

The chain recombines TRBV27 with TRBJ2-7, with D perhaps TRBD1 (6 bases). V lost 6 bases to trimming and J lost 0 bases, with 12 bases between them. Germline CDR1 reads MNHEY; CDR2 reads SMNVEV (reference sequence). This CDR3 has 14 amino acids. In DNA, the CDR3 is TGTGCCAGCAGCCCGATCAGGGGCTCCTACGAGCAGTACTTC. Translating gives CASSPIRGSYEQYF.

The chain is built from TRBV19 and TRBJ1-1; 8 nucleotides agree with TRBD1. The V gene's germline CDR1 is LNHDA and CDR2 SQIVND (reference sequence). V lost 4 bases and J lost 1; bases outside the gene matches: 2. The CDR3 is 14 amino acids. The CDR3, as DNA: TGTGCCAGTAGTAGGGGGACAGGGAACACTGAAGCTTTCTTT. Protein sequence: CASSRGTGNTEAFF. Full variable domain (outside the CDR3, taken from reference TRBV19 and TRBJ1-1): DGGITQSPKYLFRKEGQNVTLSCEQNLNHDAMYWYRQDPGQGLRLIYYSQIVNDFQKGDIAEGYSVSREKKESFPLTVTSAQKNPTAFYLCASSRGTGNTEAFFGQGTRLTVV.